This T cell receptor (beta chain) comes out of a study of blood T cell repertoires in COVID-19. About the study: T cells, B-cell-depleted T cells, or PBMCs supplied cDNA or gDNA.

The authors' processing: Amplified reference gene primers provided the basis for estimating nucleated cell counts. Repertoires were generated with immunoSEQ multiplex PCR, while TCRdb's copy carries only in-frame clones and drops some. For V, J and clone size, that table is used; D and trimming come from the DNA. Of 95,000 to 150,000 clones in the sample, almost 70% were seen once. The CDR3 runs 15 residues. From germline, CDR1 is MGHDK and CDR2 SYGVNS. The V and J ends lost 2 bases and 5 bases respectively, with 15 bases between them. The receptor comes from a woman in her 70s with acute or convalescent COVID-19. The V gene is TRBV25-1, the J gene TRBJ1-2; D gene uncertain. The sequencing sample was made of peripheral blood. CDR3 bases: TGTGCCAGCAGTGAAAAAGTGGCCTCCCCATATGGCTACACCTTC. This gives the protein CASSEKVASPYGYTF.